The rows below give T cell receptor beta chains drawn from one sample of a study of cytotoxic CD8 clonotypes in ibrutinib-treated CLL. This table comes from immunoSEQ multiplex PCR, and its TCRdb copy is limited to in-frame clones, with some not included. The data show around 330,000 clones, 60% to 80% seen once. Sequencing was performed on PBMCs, taken after 36 months of ibrutinib treatment. Every receptor here comes from a human donor with chronic lymphocytic leukemia. CDR3s include the opening cysteine and the closing phenylalanine or tryptophan. Size values are once, few and many counts, or a class for expanded clones, and some rows have none.

V gene: TRBV7-9
clone size: NA
CDR3 protein: CASSHRDSNQPQHF

V gene: TRBV5-1
clone size: NA
CDR3 protein: CASTLSYEQYF

V gene: TRBV29-1
clone size: NA
CDR3 protein: CSVGRTSPSFYGYTF

V gene: TRBV4-1
clone size: once
CDR3 protein: CASSQEAGGRKNTGELFF

V gene: TRBV6-1
clone size: NA
CDR3 protein: CASRLAGPSTDTQYF

V gene: TRBV4-1
clone size: NA
CDR3 protein: CASSLLSGDRGPEAFF

V gene: TRBV28
clone size: few
CDR3 protein: CASTGLGGLSYNEQFF

V gene: TRBV29-1
clone size: once
CDR3 protein: CSVGTSGSYEQYF

V gene: TRBV27
clone size: NA
CDR3 protein: CASSLLGAGLLNQPQHF

V gene: TRBV7-9
clone size: NA
CDR3 protein: CASSQPGSNYEQYF

V gene: TRBV6-1
clone size: NA
CDR3 protein: CATTGQSGGKLFF

V gene: TRBV9
clone size: few
CDR3 protein: CASSVVLGAPSYEQYF

V gene: TRBV27
clone size: once
CDR3 protein: CASSYRAGGKETQYF

V gene: TRBV6-6
clone size: few
CDR3 protein: CASSWDRVNYEQYF

V gene: TRBV5-1
clone size: once
CDR3 protein: CASTLSGTYGYTF

V gene: TRBV28
clone size: once
CDR3 protein: CASSLDPQGYHSPLHF

V gene: TRBV5-1
clone size: NA
CDR3 protein: CASSLVPMNTEAFF

V gene: TRBV7-9
clone size: NA
CDR3 protein: CASSIYQGADTQYF

V gene: TRBV7-8
clone size: NA
CDR3 protein: CASTWGYEQYF

V gene: TRBV27
clone size: NA
CDR3 protein: CASTPGGAVTEAFF

V gene: TRBV19
clone size: few
CDR3 protein: CASSIAGYNEQFF

V gene: TRBV29-1
clone size: NA
CDR3 protein: CSVGPSGSYEQFF

V gene: TRBV29-1
clone size: NA
CDR3 protein: CSVSIGSYEQYF

V gene: TRBV7-8
clone size: NA
CDR3 protein: CASSLRTITGNTIYF

V gene: TRBV18
clone size: NA
CDR3 protein: CASSDQGNNYGYTF

V gene: TRBV2
clone size: NA
CDR3 protein: CASTPGRSQETQYF

V gene: TRBV5-1
clone size: NA
CDR3 protein: CASSSPRTSPRSGWHEQFF

V gene: TRBV19
clone size: NA
CDR3 protein: CASSIAMGGLWLNEQFF

V gene: TRBV27
clone size: NA
CDR3 protein: CASRTGYRNIQYF

V gene: TRBV5-1
clone size: NA
CDR3 protein: CASSLRDPYEQYF

V gene: TRBV4-1
clone size: NA
CDR3 protein: CASSPGYNEQFF

V gene: TRBV27
clone size: few
CDR3 protein: CASGRGSSVSYEQYF

V gene: TRBV23-1
clone size: NA
CDR3 protein: CASSLGTGGLPLHF

V gene: TRBV28
clone size: NA
CDR3 protein: CASSLETALSYEQFF

V gene: TRBV19
clone size: NA
CDR3 protein: CASSIETSTDTQYF

V gene: TRBV27
clone size: NA
CDR3 protein: CASSSRGGEQYF

V gene: TRBV4-1
clone size: NA
CDR3 protein: CASSREQPGGHNEQYF

V gene: TRBV6-4
clone size: NA
CDR3 protein: CASSEGPGLAYEQYF

V gene: TRBV6-1
clone size: few
CDR3 protein: CASDVVGQPQHF

V gene: TRBV10-3
clone size: NA
CDR3 protein: CAISERAGKEAFF

V gene: TRBV7-2
clone size: NA
CDR3 protein: CASSARAGGPSGELFF

V gene: TRBV6-5
clone size: NA
CDR3 protein: CASSYSLAGGNTIYF